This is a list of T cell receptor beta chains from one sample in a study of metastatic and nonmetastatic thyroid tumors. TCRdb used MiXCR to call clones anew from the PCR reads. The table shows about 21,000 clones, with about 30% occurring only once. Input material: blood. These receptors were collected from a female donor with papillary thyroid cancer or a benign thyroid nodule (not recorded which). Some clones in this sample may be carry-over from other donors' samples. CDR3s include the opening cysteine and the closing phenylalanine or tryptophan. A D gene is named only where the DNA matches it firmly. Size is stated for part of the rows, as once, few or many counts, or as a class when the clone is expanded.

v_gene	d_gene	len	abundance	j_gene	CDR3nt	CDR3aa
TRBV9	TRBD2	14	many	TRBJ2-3	TGTGCCAGCAGTGCTAGCGGGAACACAGATACGCAGTATTTT	CASSASGNTDTQYF
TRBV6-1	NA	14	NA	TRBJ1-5	TGTGCCAGCAACCTCACACGGGCTCGGGATCCCCAGCATTTT	CASNLTRARDPQHF
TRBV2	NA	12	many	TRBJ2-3	TGTGCCAGGGGGGCCGGAACAGATACGCAGTATTTT	CARGAGTDTQYF
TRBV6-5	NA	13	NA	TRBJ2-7	TGTGCCAGCAGTTACTCGGGCACGCGGGAGCAGTACTTC	CASSYSGTREQYF
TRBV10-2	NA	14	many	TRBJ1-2	TGCGCCAGCAGTGAGGCCGGGACATTTGTAGGCTACACCTTC	CASSEAGTFVGYTF
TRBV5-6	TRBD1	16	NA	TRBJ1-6	TGTGCCAGCAGCTTACAGGGGAGTTCTTATAATTCACCCCTCCACTTT	CASSLQGSSYNSPLHF
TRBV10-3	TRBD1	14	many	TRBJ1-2	TGTGCCATCAGTGCAGGTCGGACAGGGGAGGGCTACACCTTC	CAISAGRTGEGYTF
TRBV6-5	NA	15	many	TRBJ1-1	TGTGCCAGCAGTTACTCCCGAGGGCTGGGCACTGAAGCTTTCTTT	CASSYSRGLGTEAFF
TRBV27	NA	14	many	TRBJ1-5	TGTGCCAGCACAAGACAGGTCGGGGGTCAGCCCCAGCATTTT	CASTRQVGGQPQHF
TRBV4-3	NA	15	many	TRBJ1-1	TGCGCCAGCAGCCAAGATCGGGTGGGGGCGTCTGAAGCTTTCTTT	CASSQDRVGASEAFF
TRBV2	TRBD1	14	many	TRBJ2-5	TGTGCCAGCAGGCCGGGACAGGGGGCTGAGACCCAGTACTTC	CASRPGQGAETQYF
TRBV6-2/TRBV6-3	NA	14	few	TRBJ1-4	TGTGCCAGCAGCTTTGCACTGGGCGCTGAAAAACTGTTTTTT	CASSFALGAEKLFF
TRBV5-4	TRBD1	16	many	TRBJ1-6	TGTGCCAGCAGCCTACCCGGGACAGGGGTTGGTTCACCCCTCCACTTT	CASSLPGTGVGSPLHF
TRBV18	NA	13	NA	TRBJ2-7	TGTGCCAGCTCACCACCTAGCTCCTACGAGCAGTACTTC	CASSPPSSYEQYF
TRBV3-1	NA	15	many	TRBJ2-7	TGTGCCAGCAGCCAAGGTTCAAGGATAACCTACGAGCAGTACTTC	CASSQGSRITYEQYF
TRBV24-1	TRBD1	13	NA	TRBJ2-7	TGTGCCACTAGCGGACAGGGGTTCATCGAGCAGTACTTC	CATSGQGFIEQYF
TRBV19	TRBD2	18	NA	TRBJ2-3	TGTGCCAGTAGTTCACACCAGGGACGGCGGGGGGGCGCAGATACGCAGTATTTT	CASSSHQGRRGGADTQYF
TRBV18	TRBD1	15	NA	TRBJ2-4	TGTGCCAGCTCGGCCGGGACAGGGGGCGCGAACATTCAGTACTTC	CASSAGTGGANIQYF
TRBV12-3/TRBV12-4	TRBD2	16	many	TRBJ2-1	TGTGCCAGCAGTTTCGATGCCGGGACTAGCGGCAATGAGCAGTTCTTC	CASSFDAGTSGNEQFF
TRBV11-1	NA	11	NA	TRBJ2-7	TGTGCCAGCAGCTTCCTAGGCGAGCAGTACTTC	CASSFLGEQYF
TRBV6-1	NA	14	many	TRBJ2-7	TGTGCCAGCAGTCCCGGTGACTCCTACTACGAGCAGTACTTC	CASSPGDSYYEQYF
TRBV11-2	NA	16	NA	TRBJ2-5	TGTGCCAGCAGCTTAGCAGGGGGGGCCTGGGGAGAGACCCAGTACTTC	CASSLAGGAWGETQYF
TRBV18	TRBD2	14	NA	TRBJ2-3	TGTGCCAGCTCACCACCTGCAGGGAGGGTTTCGCAGTATTTT	CASSPPAGRVSQYF
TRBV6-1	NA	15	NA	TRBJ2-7	TGTGCCAGCTCCACTGGAACACTCCAAACCTACGAGCAGTACTTC	CASSTGTLQTYEQYF
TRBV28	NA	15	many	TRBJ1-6	TGTGCCAGCAGTTTAGGGACGGCCCTCAAGTTTCCCCTCCACTTT	CASSLGTALKFPLHF
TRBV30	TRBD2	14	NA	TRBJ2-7	TGTGCCTGGACGCTAGCGGGCCCCACCTACGAGCAGTACTTC	CAWTLAGPTYEQYF
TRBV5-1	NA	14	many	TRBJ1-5	TGCGCCAGCAGCCCCAGGGGTGACAATCAGCCCCAGCATTTT	CASSPRGDNQPQHF
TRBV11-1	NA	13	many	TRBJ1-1	TGTGCCAGCAGCTTAGCACAGCTGCCTGAAGCTTTCTTT	CASSLAQLPEAFF
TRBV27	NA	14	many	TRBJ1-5	TGTGCCAGCAGTTTTGGGGGGGACAATCAGCCCCAGCATTTT	CASSFGGDNQPQHF